This T cell receptor beta chain was observed in a study of cytomegalovirus exposure and HLA in healthy donors. Donors were drawn from the 120-subject validation cohort, separate from the roughly 700-subject first cohort. Trimming took off 0 bases at V and 4 bases at J, with 9 bases between the two ends. CDR3 length: 14 residues. Germline CDR1 is LGHNA and CDR2 is YSLEER. Libraries were prepared by immunoSEQ multiplex PCR; TCRdb keeps only in-frame clonotypes and omits some of them. The table includes some 120,000 clones, 75% to 90% detected once. Study-wide results and caveats: Rarity characterized most TCR sequences, yet some public TCRs appeared in many donors. Accounts indicate the classifier identified cytomegalovirus status with strong specificity and sensitivity.

The sample holds a few counts of this clone. Its cognate antigen is unknown. This clonotype originated in a woman in her late teens or twenties in good health and CMV-seronegative. The source material was PBMCs. The chain combines TRBV4-3 with TRBJ1-2, with D tentatively TRBD1 (5 bases). Here the CDR3 reads CASSQEARVYGYTF. CDR3 DNA: TGCGCCAGCAGCCAAGAAGCCAGGGTCTATGGCTACACCTTC.